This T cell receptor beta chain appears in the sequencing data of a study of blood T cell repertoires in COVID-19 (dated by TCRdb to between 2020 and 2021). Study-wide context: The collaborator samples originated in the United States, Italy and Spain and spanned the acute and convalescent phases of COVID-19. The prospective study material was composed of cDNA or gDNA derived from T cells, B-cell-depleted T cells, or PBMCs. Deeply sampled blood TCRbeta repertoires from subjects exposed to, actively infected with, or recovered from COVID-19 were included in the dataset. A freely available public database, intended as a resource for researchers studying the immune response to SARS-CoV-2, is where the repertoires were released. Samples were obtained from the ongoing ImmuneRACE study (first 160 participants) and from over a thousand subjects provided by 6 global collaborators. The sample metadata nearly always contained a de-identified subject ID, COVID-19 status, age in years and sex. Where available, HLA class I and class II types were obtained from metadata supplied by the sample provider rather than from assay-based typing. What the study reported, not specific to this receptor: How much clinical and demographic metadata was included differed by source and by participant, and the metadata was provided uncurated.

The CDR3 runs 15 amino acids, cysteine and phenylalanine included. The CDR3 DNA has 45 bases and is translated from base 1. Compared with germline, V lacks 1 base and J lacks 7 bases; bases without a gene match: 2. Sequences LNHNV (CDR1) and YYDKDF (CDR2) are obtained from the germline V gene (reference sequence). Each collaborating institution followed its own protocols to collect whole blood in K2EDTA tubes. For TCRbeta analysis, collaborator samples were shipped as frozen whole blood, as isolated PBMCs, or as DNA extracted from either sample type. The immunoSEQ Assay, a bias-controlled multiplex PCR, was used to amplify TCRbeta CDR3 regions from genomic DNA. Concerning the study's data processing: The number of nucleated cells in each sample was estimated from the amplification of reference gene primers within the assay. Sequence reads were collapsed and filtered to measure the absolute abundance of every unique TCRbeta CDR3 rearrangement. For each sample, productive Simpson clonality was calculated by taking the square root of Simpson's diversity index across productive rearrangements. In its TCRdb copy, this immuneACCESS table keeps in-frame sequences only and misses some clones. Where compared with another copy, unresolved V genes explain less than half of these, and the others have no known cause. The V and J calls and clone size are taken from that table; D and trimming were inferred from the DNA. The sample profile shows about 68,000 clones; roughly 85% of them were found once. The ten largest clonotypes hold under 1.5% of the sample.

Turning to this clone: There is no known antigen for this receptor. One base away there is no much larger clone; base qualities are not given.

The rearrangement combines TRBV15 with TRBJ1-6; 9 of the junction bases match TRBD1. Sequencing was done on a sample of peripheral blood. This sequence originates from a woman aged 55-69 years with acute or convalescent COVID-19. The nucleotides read TGTGCCACCAGCAGAGCGACAGGGGGAAATTCACCCCTCCACTTT. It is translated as CATSRATGGNSPLHF.